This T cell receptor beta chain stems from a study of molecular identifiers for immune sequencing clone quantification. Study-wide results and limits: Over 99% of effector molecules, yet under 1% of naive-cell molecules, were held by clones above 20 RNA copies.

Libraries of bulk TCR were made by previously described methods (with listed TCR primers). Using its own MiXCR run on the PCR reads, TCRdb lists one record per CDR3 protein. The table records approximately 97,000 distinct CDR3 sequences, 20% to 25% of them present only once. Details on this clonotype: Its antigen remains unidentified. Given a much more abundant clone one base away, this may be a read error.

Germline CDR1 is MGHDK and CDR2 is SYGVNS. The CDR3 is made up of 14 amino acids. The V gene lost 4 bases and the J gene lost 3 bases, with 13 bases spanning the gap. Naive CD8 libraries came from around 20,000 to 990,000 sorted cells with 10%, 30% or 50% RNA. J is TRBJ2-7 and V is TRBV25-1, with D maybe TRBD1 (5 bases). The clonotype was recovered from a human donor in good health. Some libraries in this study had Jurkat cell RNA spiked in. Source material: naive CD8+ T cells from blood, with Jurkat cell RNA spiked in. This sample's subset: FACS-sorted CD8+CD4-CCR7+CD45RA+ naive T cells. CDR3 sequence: CASSVLETDYEQYF. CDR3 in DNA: TGTGCCAGCAGTGTATTAGAGACAGACTACGAGCAGTACTTC.